The source of this TCR beta chain is a study of blood T cell repertoires in COVID-19. Overall study context: The analysed material was cDNA or gDNA that came from T cells, B-cell-depleted T cells, or PBMCs.

The authors' processing: Amplification of reference gene primers provided the estimated nucleated cell counts. The assay was immunoSEQ multiplex PCR, and TCRdb's table has in-frame clones only and misses some. That table supplies the V and J calls and clone size; D and trimming were determined from the DNA. The sample has some 180,000 clones, 76% seen once. Germline-derived CDR1 and CDR2 are SQVTM and ANQGSEA. CDR3 size: 17 residues. V was clipped by 3 bases and J by 13 bases; unmatched bases: 17. The sample consisted of peripheral blood. This sequence joins TRBV29-1 and TRBJ2-1; 14 bases map to TRBD2. This TCR came from a woman in her forties or fifties with active or convalescent COVID-19. The CDR3 bases are TGCAGCGTTGAGGGACTAGCGGGAGAGACAGGCGAGTTTGGACAGTTCTTC. Its translation is CSVEGLAGETGEFGQFF.